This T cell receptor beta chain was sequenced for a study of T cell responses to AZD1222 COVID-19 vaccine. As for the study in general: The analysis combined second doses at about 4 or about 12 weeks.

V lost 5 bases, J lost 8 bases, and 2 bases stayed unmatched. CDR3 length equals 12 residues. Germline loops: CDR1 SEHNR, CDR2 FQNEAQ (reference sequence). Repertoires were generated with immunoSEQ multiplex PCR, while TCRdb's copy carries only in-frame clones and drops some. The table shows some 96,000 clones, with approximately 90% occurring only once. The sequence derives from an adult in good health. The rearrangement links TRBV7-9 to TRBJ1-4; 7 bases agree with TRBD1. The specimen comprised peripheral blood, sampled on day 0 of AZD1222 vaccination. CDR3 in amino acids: CASSIQGEKLFF. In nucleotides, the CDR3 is TGTGCCAGCAGCATACAGGGGGAAAAACTGTTTTTT. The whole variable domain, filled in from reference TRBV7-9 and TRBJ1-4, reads DTGVSQNPRHKITKRGQNVTFRCDPISEHNRLYWYRQTLGQGPEFLTYFQNEAQLEKSRLLSDRFSAERPKGSFSTLEIQRTEQGDSAMYLCASSIQGEKLFFGSGTQLSVL.